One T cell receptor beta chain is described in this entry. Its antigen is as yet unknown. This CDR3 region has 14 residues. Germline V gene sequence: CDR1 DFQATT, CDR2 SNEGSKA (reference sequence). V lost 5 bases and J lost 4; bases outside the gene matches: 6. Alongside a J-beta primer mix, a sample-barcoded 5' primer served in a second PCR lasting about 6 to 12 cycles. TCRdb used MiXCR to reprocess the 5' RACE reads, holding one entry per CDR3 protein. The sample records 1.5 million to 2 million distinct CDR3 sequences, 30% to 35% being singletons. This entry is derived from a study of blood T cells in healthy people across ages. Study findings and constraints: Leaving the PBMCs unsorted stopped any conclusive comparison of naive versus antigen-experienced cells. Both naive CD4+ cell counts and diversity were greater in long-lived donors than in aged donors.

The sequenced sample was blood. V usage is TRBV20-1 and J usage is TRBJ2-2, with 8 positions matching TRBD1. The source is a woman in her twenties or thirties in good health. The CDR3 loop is CSAAGQGGTGELFF. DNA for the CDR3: TGCAGTGCTGCCGGACAGGGCGGCACCGGGGAGCTGTTTTTT.